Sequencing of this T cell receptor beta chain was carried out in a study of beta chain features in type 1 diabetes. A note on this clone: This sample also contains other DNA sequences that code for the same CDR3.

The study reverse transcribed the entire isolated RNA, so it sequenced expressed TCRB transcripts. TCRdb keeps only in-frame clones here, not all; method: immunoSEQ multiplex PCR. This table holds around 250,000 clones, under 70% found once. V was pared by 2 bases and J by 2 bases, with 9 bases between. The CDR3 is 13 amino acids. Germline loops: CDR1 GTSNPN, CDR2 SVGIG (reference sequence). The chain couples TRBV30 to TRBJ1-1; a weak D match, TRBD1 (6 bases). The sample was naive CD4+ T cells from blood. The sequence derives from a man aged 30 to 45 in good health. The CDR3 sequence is CAWSLQGNTEAFF. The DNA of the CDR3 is TGTGCCTGGAGTTTACAGGGCAACACTGAAGCTTTCTTT.